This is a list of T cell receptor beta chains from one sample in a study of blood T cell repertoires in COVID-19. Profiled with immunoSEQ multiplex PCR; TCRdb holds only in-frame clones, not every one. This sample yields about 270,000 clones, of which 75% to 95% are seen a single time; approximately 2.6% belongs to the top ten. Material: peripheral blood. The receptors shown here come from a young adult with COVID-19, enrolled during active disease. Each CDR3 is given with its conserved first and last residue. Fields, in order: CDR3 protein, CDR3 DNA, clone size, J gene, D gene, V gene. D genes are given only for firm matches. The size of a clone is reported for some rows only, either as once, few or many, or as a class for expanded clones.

CASSSRRTGDEQYF | TGTGCCAGCAGCTCTAGGAGGACAGGGGACGAGCAGTACTTC | NA | TRBJ2-7 | TRBD1 | TRBV3-1/TRBV3-2
CASSDSAGNTDTQYF | TGTGCCAGCAGTGATTCGGCGGGCAACACAGATACGCAGTATTTT | NA | TRBJ2-3 | NA | TRBV6-4
CASSQTASYEQYF | TGTGCCAGCAGTCAGACAGCCTCCTACGAGCAGTACTTC | NA | TRBJ2-7 | NA | TRBV6-5
CASSLTSGYEQYF | TGTGCCAGCAGTCTGACTAGCGGCTACGAGCAGTACTTC | NA | TRBJ2-7 | TRBD2 | TRBV6-6
CASSLQGYYNSPLHF | TGTGCCAGCAGTTTACAGGGCTACTATAATTCACCCCTCCACTTT | NA | TRBJ1-6 | NA | TRBV27
CASSEERGNTGELFF | TGTGCCAGCAGTGAAGAACGGGGGAACACCGGGGAGCTGTTTTTT | NA | TRBJ2-2 | NA | TRBV2
CASGRGGEKLFF | TGTGCCAGTGGCCGGGGGGGTGAAAAACTGTTTTTT | few | TRBJ1-4 | NA | TRBV6-5
CASSRGGGQGVWYGYTF | TGTGCCAGCAGCCGCGGCGGGGGACAGGGCGTTTGGTATGGCTACACCTTC | NA | TRBJ1-2 | TRBD1 | TRBV27
CASSLEAAGADTQYF | TGTGCCAGCAGCTTAGAGGCCGCGGGGGCAGATACGCAGTATTTT | NA | TRBJ2-3 | TRBD2 | TRBV11-2
CASSEQVQGNGYTF | TGTGCCAGCAGCGAACAGGTACAGGGGAATGGCTACACCTTC | NA | TRBJ1-2 | TRBD1 | TRBV7-9
CASSTGTGGGSYGYTF | TGTGCCAGCAGCACCGGGACAGGGGGCGGAAGCTATGGCTACACCTTC | NA | TRBJ1-2 | TRBD1 | TRBV7-2
CASSEALGRDYGYTF | TGTGCCAGCAGTGAGGCATTAGGGCGGGACTATGGCTACACCTTC | NA | TRBJ1-2 | NA | TRBV25-1
CASTPRGTGNTIYF | TGTGCCAGCACCCCTCGGGGGACTGGAAACACCATATATTTT | NA | TRBJ1-3 | NA | TRBV2
CATSRDGTGAAFF | TGTGCCACCAGCAGAGACGGGACAGGGGCAGCTTTCTTT | NA | TRBJ1-1 | TRBD1 | TRBV15
CASSSFTYGYTF | TGTGCCAGCAGCTCATTCACTTATGGCTACACCTTC | NA | TRBJ1-2 | NA | TRBV5-6
CASSFLGNFNYGYTF | TGTGCCAGCAGTTTTCTCGGGAACTTTAACTATGGCTACACCTTC | NA | TRBJ1-2 | NA | TRBV28
CASSGTGGTDTQYF | TGTGCCAGCAGTGGGACAGGGGGCACAGATACGCAGTATTTT | NA | TRBJ2-3 | TRBD1 | TRBV6-4
CASSPRRSSYEQYF | TGTGCCAGCAGCCCCAGGAGGAGCTCCTACGAGCAGTACTTC | NA | TRBJ2-7 | NA | TRBV13
CASSSGTSLYNEQFF | TGTGCCAGCAGCTCCGGGACTAGTCTCTACAATGAGCAGTTCTTC | NA | TRBJ2-1 | TRBD2 | TRBV9
CASSPPTGGFEAFF | TGTGCCAGCAGTCCGCCGACAGGGGGCTTTGAAGCTTTCTTT | few | TRBJ1-1 | TRBD1 | TRBV28
CASRLARTYEQYF | TGTGCCAGTCGACTAGCGCGTACCTACGAGCAGTACTTC | NA | TRBJ2-7 | TRBD2 | TRBV6-5
CASSPTSGRSSEQYF | TGTGCCAGCTCACCGACTAGCGGGAGGTCCTCCGAGCAGTACTTC | NA | TRBJ2-7 | TRBD2 | TRBV18
CSVPQPALKRGTDTQYF | TGCAGCGTCCCTCAACCCGCACTGAAACGCGGCACAGATACGCAGTATTTT | NA | TRBJ2-3 | NA | TRBV29-1
CASSPPAGGTYQETQYF | TGTGCCAGCTCACCGCCAGCGGGAGGTACTTACCAAGAGACCCAGTACTTC | NA | TRBJ2-5 | TRBD2 | TRBV18
CASSSPGAGRYGYTF | TGTGCCAGCAGCTCCCCTGGCGCGGGACGATATGGCTACACCTTC | NA | TRBJ1-2 | NA | TRBV7-2
CASSAHGSDYEQYF | TGTGCCAGCAGCGCCCATGGCTCCGACTACGAGCAGTACTTC | NA | TRBJ2-7 | NA | TRBV28
CATSDRQGATDTQYF | TGTGCCACCAGTGATAGACAGGGGGCTACAGATACGCAGTATTTT | NA | TRBJ2-3 | TRBD1 | TRBV24-1
CASSRDYSYEQYF | TGTGCCAGCAGCCGGGACTACTCCTACGAGCAGTACTTC | NA | TRBJ2-7 | TRBD2 | TRBV2